This note documents a single TCR beta chain sequence. The antigen it recognizes is unknown. Per-base qualities were not stored, and no clone one base away is much larger. The donors were healthy, HIV-negative adults who had no recently reported acute infections or vaccinations. Every donor was a Caucasian adult residing in Nashville, Tennessee, USA. CD4+ T cells were enriched through magnetic negative selection, after which naive cells were positively selected on CD45RA and the remaining negative fraction served as the memory subset. Blood was obtained by leukapheresis, after which PBMCs were separated by Ficoll-Histopaque density gradient centrifugation and cryopreserved in liquid nitrogen vapor phase. Analytical flow cytometry was used to check the purity and quantity of every magnetically sorted T cell population. From each sorted fraction, genomic DNA was isolated and quantified by UV absorbance on a Nanodrop 2000c.

The CDR3 covers 14 residues, taking in both the cysteine and the phenylalanine. Only the CDR3 DNA stays, 42 bases, in frame from base 1. Relative to germline, V is 6 bases shorter and J is 3 bases shorter, with 14 bases between their ends. CDR1 and CDR2, per the germline V gene, are ENHRY and SYGVKD. The entry originates in a study of shared clonotypes between healthy human individuals (dated by TCRdb to the early 2020s). With respect to the entire study: Three men and a couple of women, aged 18 to 49 years, made up the cohort. For each donor, CD4 naive and CD4 memory were each given three plates, CD8 naive was given two plates, and CD8 memory was given one plate. Blood TCR repertoires of a handful of healthy adults were deeply sequenced to estimate repertoire size and the extent of clonotype sharing between individuals. Different laboratories and diverse techniques were used to prepare libraries and sequence TCR repertoires, to increase sequencing depth and limit assay-specific biases. Each donor's leukapheresis produced roughly between roughly 0.94 and 9.5 billion PBMCs.

The research as a whole found: When a few donors were compared, the shared fraction of clonotypes was 5% to 6.5% for naive CD4, 3.5% for naive CD8, roughly 2.5% for memory CD4, and 0.3% to 0.5% for memory CD8. Rarefaction of sorted-subset datasets indicated incomplete sequencing despite the large sequencing depth. Pairwise subsampling led to the expectation that sequencing depth would affect the degree of clonotype sharing among donors. Compared with non-shared clonotypes, the clonotypes found in all four sorted-subset donors had higher generation probabilities. The small number of donors limited the genetic and exposure-history diversity represented. Only blood was sampled, and tissue TCR repertoires likely differ from those in blood. Naive subsets generally had larger estimated clonotype richness than memory subsets did.

Using the deep immunoSEQ assay, TCR CDR3 regions were amplified from genomic DNA by multiplex PCR. For each cell subset, the extracted genomic DNA was distributed evenly across all wells of several immunoSEQ 96-well plates, and each plate served as one replicate. For sorted subsets, each replicate PCR was loaded with 200 ng genomic DNA, equivalent to approximately 33,000 T cell genomes. Purified libraries were quantified with a Qubit 3.0 fluorometer, sized on a Bioanalyzer 2100, and re-quantified with the KAPA Library Quantification kit. Every immunoSEQ 96-well plate was sequenced on a separate single-read 150-cycle Illumina NextSeq 550 flow cell. In the paper's pipeline: The immunoSEQ output contained only junctional sequences without quality scores, so filtering could not match that applied to full-length reads. To assign V/J genes and CDR3, sequences were annotated using PyIR, a Python wrapper for IgBLAST v1.9, with IMGT germline references. Any read was removed if the V/J assignment was weak (E-value above 1e-6), the CDR3 was missing, or the read contained stop codons, out-of-frame junctions, or ambiguous translated residues. V3J clonotypes were defined as sequences sharing the same inferred V gene, J gene, and CDR3 amino acid sequence. The percentage overlap between two repertoires was calculated by dividing the number of shared unique clonotypes by the size of the smaller repertoire. RTK rarefaction, the Chao1 estimator, and Recon v2.1 estimates of unobserved clonotypes were used to assess repertoire richness. Generation probabilities for all TCRbeta clonotypes obtained by the gDNA method from a handful of donors were computed using OLGA. TCRdb's version of the immuneACCESS table is confined to in-frame rearrangements and falls short of the full clone set. An unresolved V gene accounts for under half of the shortfall where checked; the remainder is of unknown origin. The V and J calls and clone size are taken from that table; D and trimming were inferred from the DNA. The table for this sample lists around 1.6 million clones; 98% of them were counted only once. The leading ten clones occupy roughly 0.45% of the sample.

The sequence came from a man aged 25-45 years in good health. The rearrangement joined TRBV10-3 to TRBJ1-2, with TRBD1 perhaps the D gene, on 6 matching bases. Sequences were obtained from naive CD4+ T cells sorted from blood. In the paper's terms, the cell subset or site label means: CD45RA+ positively selected. The DNA reads as follows: TGTGCCATCAGGGGAAGGGGGATGGACTATGGCTACACCTTC. Its coded protein is CAIRGRGMDYGYTF.